These 2 T cell receptor beta chains share one sample of origin, sequenced in a study of blood T cell repertoires in COVID-19. Sequenced by immunoSEQ multiplex PCR; TCRdb stores in-frame clones only, minus some. Here the sample spans about 140,000 clones, about 86% being singletons. Sequencing was carried out using peripheral blood. These receptors were obtained from a woman aged 60-70 years with acute or convalescent COVID-19.

CDR3 in DNA: TGTGCCAGCAGTTACTTTGGACAGGGGAGTTACAATGAGCAGTTCTTC. Translation gives CASSYFGQGSYNEQFF. The chain recombines TRBV6-6 with TRBJ2-1, with TRBD1 matching over 9 bases. The V segment lost 1 base and the J segment 4 bases; nucleotides outside the gene matches: 5. CDR3 size: 16 residues. The germline gives CDR1 MNHNY, CDR2 SVGAGI (reference sequence).

J is TRBJ2-1 and V is TRBV9, with TRBD1 matching over 8 bases. CDR3 length equals 16 residues. Germline V gives CDR1 SGDLS, CDR2 YYNGEE. V was clipped by 3 bases and J by 1 base; unmatched bases: 6. CDR3 residues: CASSATGQGSYNEQFF. The CDR3 DNA is TGTGCCAGCAGCGCCACCGGACAGGGATCCTACAATGAGCAGTTCTTC.